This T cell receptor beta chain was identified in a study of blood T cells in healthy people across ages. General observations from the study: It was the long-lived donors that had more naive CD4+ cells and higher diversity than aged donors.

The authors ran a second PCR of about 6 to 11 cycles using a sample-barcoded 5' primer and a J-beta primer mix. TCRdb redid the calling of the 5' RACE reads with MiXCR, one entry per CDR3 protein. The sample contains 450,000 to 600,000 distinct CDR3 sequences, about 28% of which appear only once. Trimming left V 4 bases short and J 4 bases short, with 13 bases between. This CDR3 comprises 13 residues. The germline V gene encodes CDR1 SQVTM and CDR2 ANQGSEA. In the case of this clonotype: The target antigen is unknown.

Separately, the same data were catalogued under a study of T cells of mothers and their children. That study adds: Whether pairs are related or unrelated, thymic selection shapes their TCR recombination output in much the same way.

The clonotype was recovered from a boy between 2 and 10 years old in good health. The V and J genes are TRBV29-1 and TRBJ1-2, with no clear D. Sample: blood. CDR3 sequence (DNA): TGCAGCGTTGTAATAGACGGCCGCTATGGCTACACCTTC. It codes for CSVVIDGRYGYTF.